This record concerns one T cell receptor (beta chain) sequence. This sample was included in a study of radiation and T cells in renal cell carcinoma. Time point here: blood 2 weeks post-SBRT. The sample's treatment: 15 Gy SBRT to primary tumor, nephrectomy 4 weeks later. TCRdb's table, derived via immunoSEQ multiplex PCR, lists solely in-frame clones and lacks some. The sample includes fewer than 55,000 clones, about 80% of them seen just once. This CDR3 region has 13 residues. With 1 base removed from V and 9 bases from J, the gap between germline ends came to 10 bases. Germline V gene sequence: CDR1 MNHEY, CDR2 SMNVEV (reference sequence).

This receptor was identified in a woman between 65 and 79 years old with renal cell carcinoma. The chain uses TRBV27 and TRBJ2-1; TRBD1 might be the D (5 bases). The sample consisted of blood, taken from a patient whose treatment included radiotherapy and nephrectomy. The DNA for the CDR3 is TGTGCCAGCAGTTTATGGCAGGGTGGTGAGCAGTTCTTC. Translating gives CASSLWQGGEQFF.